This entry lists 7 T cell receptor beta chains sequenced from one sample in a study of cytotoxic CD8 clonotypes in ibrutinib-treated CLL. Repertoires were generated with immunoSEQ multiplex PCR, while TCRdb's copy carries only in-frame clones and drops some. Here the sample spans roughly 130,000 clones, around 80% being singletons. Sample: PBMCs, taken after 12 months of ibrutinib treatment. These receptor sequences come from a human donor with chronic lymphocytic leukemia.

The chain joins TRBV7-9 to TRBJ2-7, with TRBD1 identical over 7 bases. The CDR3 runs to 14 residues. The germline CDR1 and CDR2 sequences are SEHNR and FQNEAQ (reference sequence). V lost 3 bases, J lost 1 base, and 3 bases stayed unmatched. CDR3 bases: TGTGCCAGCAGCTTTCGGACAGGATCCTACGAGCAGTACTTC. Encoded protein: CASSFRTGSYEQYF.

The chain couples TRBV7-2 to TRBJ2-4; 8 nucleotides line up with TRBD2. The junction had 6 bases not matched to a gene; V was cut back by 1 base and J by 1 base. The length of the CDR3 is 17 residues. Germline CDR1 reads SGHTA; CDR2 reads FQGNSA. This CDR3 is CASSLVGREAAKNIQYF. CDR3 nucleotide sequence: TGTGCCAGCAGCTTAGTAGGGCGGGAGGCGGCCAAAAACATTCAGTACTTC.

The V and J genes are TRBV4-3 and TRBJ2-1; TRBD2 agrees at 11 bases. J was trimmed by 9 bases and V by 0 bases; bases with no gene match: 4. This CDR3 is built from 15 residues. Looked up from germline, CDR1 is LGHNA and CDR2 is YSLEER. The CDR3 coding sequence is TGCGCCAGCAGCCAAGACGGTAGCGGGAGGGGTGAGCAGTTCTTC. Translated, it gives CASSQDGSGRGEQFF.

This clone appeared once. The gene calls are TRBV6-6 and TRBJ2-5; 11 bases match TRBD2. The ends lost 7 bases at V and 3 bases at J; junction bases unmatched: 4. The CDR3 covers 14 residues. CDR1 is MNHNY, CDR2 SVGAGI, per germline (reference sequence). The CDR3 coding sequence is TGTGCCAGCACCTCGGGACTAGCGGAAGAGACCCAGTACTTC. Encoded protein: CASTSGLAEETQYF.

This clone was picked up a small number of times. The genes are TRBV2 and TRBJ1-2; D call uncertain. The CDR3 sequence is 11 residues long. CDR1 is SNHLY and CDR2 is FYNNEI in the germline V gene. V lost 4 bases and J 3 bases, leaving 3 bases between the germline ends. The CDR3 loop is CASSVDYGYTF. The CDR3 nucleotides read TGTGCCAGCAGTGTAGACTATGGCTACACCTTC.

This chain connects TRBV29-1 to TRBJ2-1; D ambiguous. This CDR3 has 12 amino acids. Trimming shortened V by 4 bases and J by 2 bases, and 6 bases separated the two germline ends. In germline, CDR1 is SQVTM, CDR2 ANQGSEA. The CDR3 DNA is TGCAGCGTTGGAATTGCCTACAATGAGCAGTTCTTC. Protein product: CSVGIAYNEQFF.

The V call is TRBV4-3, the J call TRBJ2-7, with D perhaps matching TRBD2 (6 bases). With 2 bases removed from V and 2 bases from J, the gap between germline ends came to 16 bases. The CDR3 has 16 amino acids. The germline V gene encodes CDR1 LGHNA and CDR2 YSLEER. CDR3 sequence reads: CASSQLAGPEAYEQYF. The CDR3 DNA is TGCGCCAGCAGCCAACTCGCGGGGCCCGAAGCCTACGAGCAGTACTTC.